This TCR beta chain stems from a study of blood T cell repertoires in COVID-19 (dated by TCRdb to about 2020). Notes on the research overall: Samples from collaborators originated in the United States, Italy and Spain and spanned both the acute and convalescent phases of COVID-19. The material from the prospective study consisted of cDNA or gDNA derived from T cells, B-cell-depleted T cells, or PBMCs. Subjects who had been exposed to COVID-19, were actively infected with it, or had recovered from it provided the deeply sampled blood TCRbeta repertoires that made up the dataset. The repertoires were released in a freely available public database meant as a resource for research on the immune response to SARS-CoV-2. Samples were obtained from the ongoing ImmuneRACE study (first 160 participants) and from 1,000 to 1,500 subjects provided by 6 global collaborators. A de-identified subject ID, COVID-19 status, age in years and sex were almost always included in the sample metadata. HLA class I and class II types, where available, came from metadata supplied by the sample provider rather than from assay-based typing. Results and caveats for the whole study, not just this receptor: The quantity of clinical and demographic metadata differed by source and by participant and was supplied without curation.

Participants in the prospective study were aged roughly 18 to 89 years, lived in 20 to 25 United States geographic areas, and enrolled through a virtual design. In the prospective study, participants were assigned to cohorts based on the clinical history participants reported in a screening survey and a study questionnaire. For ImmuneRACE Cohort 3, a participant was defined as recovered based on two consecutive negative NP/OP PCR tests, clearance by a healthcare professional, or resolution of symptoms. In the prospective study, whole blood, serum and a nasopharyngeal or oropharyngeal swab were collected from each participant by mobile phlebotomists. Additional blood draws and questionnaires over an approximately 2-month period could optionally be provided by prospective study participants. Prospective study blood samples were shipped either frozen or at room temperature before DNA extraction. The CDR3, cysteine through phenylalanine, is 14 amino acids long. CDR3 DNA is the only sequence kept; it has 42 bases, read in frame from the first base. CDR1 and CDR2, per the germline V gene, are ENHRY and SYGVKD. V is reduced by 7 bases and J by 4 bases, leaving a spacing of 14 bases between them.

In the case of this clone: Its antigen remains unidentified. No base quality values were provided; no much bigger clone lies one nucleotide off.

TCRbeta CDR3 regions were amplified from genomic DNA by means of the immunoSEQ Assay, a bias-controlled multiplex PCR. Per the original workflow: Nucleated cell counts per sample were estimated from amplification of reference gene primers within the assay. Sequence reads were collapsed and filtered to measure the absolute abundance of every unique TCRbeta CDR3 rearrangement. For each sample, productive Simpson clonality was calculated by taking the square root of Simpson's diversity index across productive rearrangements. Not all clones reach the TCRdb copy of this immuneACCESS table, which keeps in-frame sequences only. Checked studies attribute under half of the gap to unresolved V genes and leave the rest unexplained. That table gives V, J and clone size, and the DNA gave D and trimming. The sample records approximately 280,000 clones, roughly 86% of which are singletons. More than 1.5% of the sample is in the top ten clones.

The sequence was collected from a woman aged 55-69 years who had recovered from COVID-19. Sample: PBMCs or T cells enriched from blood (not recorded which). The rearrangement combines TRBV10-3 with TRBJ1-3, with no D gene named confidently. Here is the DNA: TGTGCCATCACTAGCCCCCTCGGAGGAAACACCATATATTTT. This is translated as CAITSPLGGNTIYF.